This paragraph reports one TCR beta chain. This specimen belongs to a study of blood T cell repertoires in COVID-19. Overall study context: Acute-phase and convalescent COVID-19 samples originated in the United States, Italy and Spain. Nucleic acid was either cDNA or gDNA, and it came from T cells, B-cell-depleted T cells, or PBMCs.

Original processing methods: Amplification with reference gene primers provided the estimates of nucleated cell counts. Data came from immunoSEQ multiplex PCR; TCRdb stores just in-frame clones and leaves some out. The V and J calls and the clone size are those of that table, but D and trimming were determined from the DNA. The sample has some 70,000 clones; approximately 79% are singletons. Between the trimmed V and J ends, which lost 7 bases and 3 bases, there was a span of 14 bases. Per germline, CDR1 SGHNT and CDR2 YYREEE (reference sequence). There are 15 residues in the CDR3. Sequencing was performed on peripheral blood. This sequence originates from an older woman with acute or convalescent COVID-19. This chain joins TRBV5-4 and TRBJ2-6, with D unresolved. CDR3 in amino acids: CASAWVTDGANVLTF. The CDR3 coding sequence is TGTGCCAGCGCGTGGGTTACAGATGGGGCCAACGTCCTGACTTTC.